One and the same sample provided the 15 T cell receptor beta chains below, sequenced in a study of blood T cell repertoires in COVID-19. Generated by immunoSEQ multiplex PCR, the TCRdb table keeps only in-frame clones and is missing some. The data hold about 370,000 clones, with around 89% observed a single time. The sample was PBMCs or T cells enriched from blood (not recorded which). These receptors were obtained from a man between 18 and 29 years old who had recovered from COVID-19.

This rearrangement joins TRBV12-3 or TRBV12-4 to TRBJ1-1; no definite D call. This CDR3 region has 13 residues. Trimming left V 5 bases short and J 5 bases short, with 12 bases between. CDR3 coding DNA: TGTGCCAGCAGTAGATCCGACTCAACTGAAGCTTTCTTT. Translation gives CASSRSDSTEAFF.

This chain links TRBV30 with TRBJ2-7, with 7 bases identical to TRBD1. The V gene's germline CDR1 is GTSNPN and CDR2 SVGIG (reference sequence). This CDR3 spans 13 amino acids. The V segment lost 4 bases and the J segment 3 bases; nucleotides outside the gene matches: 6. The CDR3 DNA is TGTGCCTGGAAACTACAGGGGCGCTACGAGCAGTACTTC. This translates into CAWKLQGRYEQYF.

The chain couples TRBV10-3 to TRBJ1-4; maybe TRBD1 (5 bases). CDR1 is ENHRY and CDR2 is SYGVKD in the germline V gene. V was shortened by 0 bases and J by 0 bases, with 8 bases between the two germline ends. The CDR3 totals 16 residues. The CDR3 region is CAISESIGATNEKLFF. The CDR3 coding sequence is TGTGCCATCAGTGAGTCGATAGGGGCAACTAATGAAAAACTGTTTTTT.

The gene calls are TRBV12-3 or TRBV12-4 and TRBJ1-2, with D possibly matching TRBD1 (6 bases). V lost 6 bases to trimming and J lost 3 bases, with 11 bases between them. The CDR3 extends over 13 amino acids. CDR3 amino acids: CASRQGWDYGYTF. The CDR3 DNA reads as TGTGCCAGCAGGCAGGGGTGGGACTATGGCTACACCTTC.

This chain connects TRBV7-8 to TRBJ2-3; D remains ambiguous. V was trimmed by 2 bases and J by 8 bases, leaving 5 bases between them. This CDR3 comprises 11 residues. Germline V CDR1 and CDR2: SGHVS, FQNEAQ. CDR3 DNA: TGTGCCAGCAGCTTATCGGGTACGCAGTATTTT. It yields the protein CASSLSGTQYF.

This chain connects TRBV5-1 to TRBJ2-1; 8 bases agree with TRBD2. The CDR3 runs to 14 residues. Germline CDR1 is SGHRS and CDR2 is YFSETQ. V was pared by 4 bases and J by 6 bases, with 6 bases of the junction left unmatched. In nucleotides, the CDR3 is TGCGCCAGCAGCCTTCGACTAGCGAGCAATGAGCAGTTCTTC. It translates to CASSLRLASNEQFF. The whole variable domain, remainder taken from reference TRBV5-1 and TRBJ2-1, is KAGVTQTPRYLIKTRGQQVTLSCSPISGHRSVSWYQQTPGQGLQFLFEYFSETQRNKGNFPGRFSGRQFSNSRSEMNVSTLELGDSALYLCASSLRLASNEQFFGPGTRLTVL.

The chain is built from TRBV14 and TRBJ2-1, with 12 bases matching TRBD2. The CDR3 loop spans 18 amino acids. Germline CDR1 and CDR2: SGHDN and FVKESK. V was pared by 2 bases and J by 7 bases, with 12 bases of the junction left unmatched. In DNA, the CDR3 is TGTGCCAGCAGCCAATATCTCCTAGCGGGAGGGGGGTGGAATGAGCAGTTCTTC. It encodes CASSQYLLAGGGWNEQFF.

V usage is TRBV4-2 and J usage is TRBJ2-7; 7 bases are a match to TRBD2. J gave up 4 bases and V 1 base, and 10 bases lay outside the gene matches. This CDR3 is 16 amino acids long. Germline CDR1 and CDR2: LGHNA and YNFKEQ. This CDR3 is CASSQGHGGSGYEQYF. In DNA, the CDR3 is TGTGCCAGCAGCCAAGGTCACGGCGGGAGCGGGTACGAGCAGTACTTC.

V is TRBV4-1 and J is TRBJ2-1, with 10 bases aligning to TRBD1. The junction had 13 bases not matched to a gene; V was cut back by 1 base and J by 16 bases. In germline, CDR1 is MGHRA, CDR2 YSYEKL. The CDR3 covers 15 residues. The CDR3 here is CASSQGQGAHQGPFF. The CDR3 DNA reads TGCGCCAGCAGCCAAGGACAGGGGGCCCATCAAGGACCCTTCTTC.

Only a few counts were recorded for this clone. Written as DNA, the CDR3 is TGTGCCAGCAGTACGGCCCAGGGTCCGCTTGGCGAGCAGTACTTC. As protein: CASSTAQGPLGEQYF. This chain uses TRBV5-4 with TRBJ2-7; a weak D match, TRBD1 (5 bases). The germline V gene has CDR1 SGHNT and CDR2 YYREEE (reference sequence). The ends were cut back, 5 bases at V and 6 bases at J, with 21 bases in the middle. The CDR3 has 15 amino acids. Full variable domain (rest looked up from reference TRBV5-4 and TRBJ2-7): ETGVTQSPTHLIKTRGQQVTLRCSSQSGHNTVSWYQQALGQGPQFIFQYYREEENGRGNFPPRFSGLQFPNYSSELNVNALELDDSALYLCASSTAQGPLGEQYFGPGTRLTVT.

As for this clone: Other DNA sequences in this specimen translate into the identical CDR3. The rearrangement links TRBV5-1 to TRBJ1-2; TRBD1 is a possible D gene (5 bases). Germline V gene lookup returns CDR1 SGHRS and CDR2 YFSETQ. The CDR3 contains 13 residues. Trimming removed 4 bases at V and 4 bases at J, with 11 bases between. CDR3 protein: CASSPGGGYGYTF. CDR3 sequence (DNA): TGCGCCAGCAGCCCGGGGGGGGGCTATGGCTACACCTTC.

This clone occurred once. The chain carries TRBV19 and TRBJ1-4, with 10 bases identical to TRBD1. This CDR3 comprises 15 residues. After removal of 7 bases from V and 2 bases from J, the junction contained 4 bases not matched to a gene. Germline CDR1 reads LNHDA; CDR2 reads SQIVND (reference sequence). CDR3 in amino acids: CASKDRGVTNEKLFF. In DNA form, the CDR3 reads TGTGCCAGTAAGGACAGGGGGGTGACTAATGAAAAACTGTTTTTT.

This rearrangement joins TRBV29-1 to TRBJ2-2; unclear D gene. Germline loops: CDR1 SQVTM, CDR2 ANQGSEA. There are 10 residues in the CDR3. V lost 7 bases and J lost 6, with 6 bases in between. The CDR3 DNA sequence: TGCAGCGCATCGGCCGGGGAGCTGTTTTTT. Its protein product is CSASAGELFF.

This rearrangement joins TRBV9 to TRBJ2-1; TRBD2 agrees at 9 bases. Germline-derived CDR1 and CDR2 are SGDLS and YYNGEE. The V and J ends lost 2 bases and 6 bases, in that order; junction bases with no gene match: 3. CDR3 length equals 14 residues. CDR3 loop: CASSVISGSNEQFF. DNA for the CDR3: TGTGCCAGCAGCGTTATTAGCGGGAGCAATGAGCAGTTCTTC.

This CDR3 is CASSQESGDNYEQYF. The CDR3 coding sequence is TGCGCCAGCAGCCAAGAGTCAGGGGATAACTACGAGCAGTACTTC. V and J are TRBV4-3 and TRBJ2-7; possibly TRBD1 for D (6 bases). The CDR3 runs 15 residues. CDR1 and CDR2 (germline): LGHNA, YSLEER. Trimming pared 0 bases from V and 3 bases from J, leaving 12 bases between.